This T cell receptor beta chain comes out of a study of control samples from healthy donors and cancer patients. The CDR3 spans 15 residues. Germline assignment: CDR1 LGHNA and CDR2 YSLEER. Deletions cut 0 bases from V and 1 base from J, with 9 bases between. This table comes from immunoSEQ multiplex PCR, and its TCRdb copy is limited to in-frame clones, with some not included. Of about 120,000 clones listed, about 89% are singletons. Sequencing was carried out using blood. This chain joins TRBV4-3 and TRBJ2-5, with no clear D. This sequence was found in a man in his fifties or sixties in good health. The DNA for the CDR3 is TGCGCCAGCAGCCAAGATATCGGTTTCCAAGAGACCCAGTACTTC. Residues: CASSQDIGFQETQYF.